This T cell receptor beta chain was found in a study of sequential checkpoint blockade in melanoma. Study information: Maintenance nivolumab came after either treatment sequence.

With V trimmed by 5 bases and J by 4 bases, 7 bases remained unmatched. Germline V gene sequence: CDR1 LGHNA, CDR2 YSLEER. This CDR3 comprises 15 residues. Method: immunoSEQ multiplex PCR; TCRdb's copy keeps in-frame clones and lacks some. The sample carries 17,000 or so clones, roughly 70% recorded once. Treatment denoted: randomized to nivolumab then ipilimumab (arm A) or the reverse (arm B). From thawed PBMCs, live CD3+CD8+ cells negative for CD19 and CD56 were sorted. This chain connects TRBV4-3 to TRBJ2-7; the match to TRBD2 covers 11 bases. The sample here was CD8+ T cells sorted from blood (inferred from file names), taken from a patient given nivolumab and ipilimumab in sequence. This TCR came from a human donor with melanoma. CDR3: CASSVGLAAKYEQYF. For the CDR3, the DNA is TGCGCCAGCAGCGTGGGACTAGCGGCGAAATACGAGCAGTACTTC.